One sample yielded the 18 T cell receptor beta chains listed below, sequenced in a study of T-cell memory formation after mild COVID-19 listed by TCRdb under 2021. Library generation was performed with 5' RACE. The listed sequencing device is Illumina NovaSeq 6000. TCRdb took the public reads, trimmed them with fastp at Q25, ran MiXCR for clone calling and kept in-frame beta chains. Rows matching on CDR3 protein sequence are summarized as one entry with the most common DNA and genes. The sample table holds 550,000 to 700,000 distinct CDR3 sequences, of which 17% were seen once. The ten largest clonotypes hold 8.1% of the sample. Specimen: PBMCs or a T cell subset sorted from them (not recorded which). The receptors here all came from an adult woman who had mild COVID-19 (a few samples of this study predate the infection). The sample titles of this study are shuffled in the database, so cell type and time point are left out; the donor was told from shared clones.

This clonotype was seen only a few times. The gene calls are TRBV7-2 and TRBJ2-4; 7 bases fit TRBD2. The V gene's germline CDR1 is SGHTA and CDR2 FQGNSA. The CDR3 length is 15 residues. V lost 1 base to trimming and J lost 7 bases; unmatched junction nucleotides: 7. The CDR3 is CASSLGTSKSNIQYF. The CDR3 bases are TGTGCCAGCAGCTTAGGGACTAGTAAATCGAACATTCAGTACTTC.

This clonotype came up a few times. One end of the junction fails to match germline, which may point to a read error. V is TRBV27 and J is TRBJ2-7; D is possibly TRBD1 (5 bases). This CDR3 has 12 amino acids. Germline V gives CDR1 MNHEY, CDR2 SMNVEV (reference sequence). CDR3 protein: CVSRSGFHEQYF. The DNA of the CDR3 is TGTGTCAGCAGGTCAGGGTTTCATGAGCAGTACTTC.

The rearrangement links TRBV9 to TRBJ2-3; the D is unclear. CDR3 length: 15 residues. Trimming shortened V by 3 bases and J by 4 bases, and 15 bases separated the two germline ends. Germline CDR1 SGDLS, CDR2 YYNGEE. The chain's CDR3 is CASSAWWAVPDTQYF. CDR3 nucleotides: TGTGCCAGCAGCGCCTGGTGGGCAGTCCCAGATACGCAGTATTTT.

This clonotype turned up a few times. V and J are TRBV18 and TRBJ2-3; unclear D gene. With 3 bases removed from V and 0 bases from J, the gap between germline ends came to 7 bases. The germline gives CDR1 KGHSH, CDR2 LQKENI. The CDR3 contains 14 residues. CDR3 region: CASSPDGSTDTQYF. CDR3 coding DNA: TGTGCCAGCTCACCGGACGGTAGCACAGATACGCAGTATTTT.

This sequence joins TRBV29-1 and TRBJ2-1, with D perhaps TRBD2 (7 bases). The CDR3 has 14 amino acids. V was clipped by 3 bases and J by 2 bases, with 11 bases between them. Germline lookup yields CDR1 SQVTM and CDR2 ANQGSEA. The CDR3 region has the DNA TGCAGCGTTGACCGGGGGGCTACCTACAATGAGCAGTTCTTC. Translation: CSVDRGATYNEQFF.

This clonotype was counted a few times. The V call is TRBV7-3, the J call TRBJ2-1; 11 bases agree with TRBD2. Germline assignment: CDR1 SGHTA and CDR2 FQGTGA. V trimming: 5 bases; J trimming: 6 bases; junction bases outside the gene matches: 6. This CDR3 is 15 amino acids long. CDR3 residues: CASSKTSGIGNEQFF. The CDR3 coding sequence is TGTGCCAGCAGCAAGACTAGCGGGATCGGCAATGAGCAGTTCTTC.

This clonotype showed up just a few times. The chain links TRBV27 to TRBJ2-5, with 13 bases aligning to TRBD2. Germline loops: CDR1 MNHEY, CDR2 SMNVEV (reference sequence). The CDR3 runs 17 residues. V shed 5 bases, J shed 3 bases, and the junction held 9 bases outside the gene matches. The CDR3 coding sequence is TGTGCCAGCAGTCCGACTAGCGGGGGGACCTTAAAAGAGACCCAGTACTTC. It codes for CASSPTSGGTLKETQYF.

This clonotype was seen a few times. The chain uses TRBV4-3 and TRBJ2-7; 7 nucleotides match TRBD2. Trimming took 3 bases from V and 5 from J; bases not matched to a gene: 7. CDR1 and CDR2 from the germline V gene are LGHNA and YSLEER. The CDR3 has 14 amino acids. This chain's CDR3 is CASSQRAGRDEQYF. DNA of the CDR3: TGCGCCAGCAGCCAGAGAGCGGGAAGGGACGAGCAGTACTTC.

The chain has TRBV12-3 or TRBV12-4 and TRBJ1-6, with TRBD1 identical over 8 bases. Unmatched junction bases numbered 13, after V lost 7 bases and J lost 14 bases. This CDR3 has 14 residues. CDR3 DNA: TGTGCCAGCACCTTCGGACAGGGTCTTTCGGCCCTCCACTTT. This gives the protein CASTFGQGLSALHF.

This chain uses TRBV12-5 with TRBJ2-1, with D possibly called TRBD1 or TRBD2 (7 bases each). Germline CDR1 and CDR2: LGHNT and FRNRAP. Deletions cut 3 bases from V and 4 bases from J, with 19 bases between. The CDR3 is made up of 17 amino acids. CDR3 in amino acids: CASGFNAGGGRYNEQFF. The CDR3 DNA follows: TGTGCTAGTGGTTTCAACGCAGGGGGGGGGAGATACAATGAGCAGTTCTTC. Supplemented by reference TRBV12-5 and TRBJ2-1, the full variable domain reads DARVTQTPRHKVTEMGQEVTMRCQPILGHNTVFWYRQTMMQGLELLAYFRNRAPLDDSGMPKDRFSAEMPDATLATLKIQPSEPRDSAVYFCASGFNAGGGRYNEQFFGPGTRLTVL.

This clonotype has more than one count but fewer than ten. This sequence joins TRBV6-5 and TRBJ1-6; TRBD1 might be the D (6 bases). The V end was cut by 2 bases, the J end by 0 bases, with 8 bases between. CDR3 length equals 16 residues. Germline CDR1 MNHEY, CDR2 SVGAGI. CDR3 residues: CASSYGQHSYNSPLHF. DNA of the CDR3: TGTGCCAGCAGTTACGGACAGCACTCCTATAATTCACCCCTCCACTTT.

This clonotype has just one count. The genes are TRBV12-3 or TRBV12-4 and TRBJ1-1; 9 bases line up with TRBD1. The CDR3 runs 16 residues. V was clipped by 5 bases and J by 0 bases; unmatched bases: 7. The chain's CDR3 is CASSTGGRLVNTEAFF. The CDR3 DNA reads as TGTGCCAGCAGTACAGGGGGCAGGCTGGTGAACACTGAAGCTTTCTTT.

This clonotype was picked up a small number of times. J is TRBJ1-2 and V is TRBV6-5; 7 bases match TRBD1. Germline CDR1 reads MNHEY; CDR2 reads SVGAGI. Germline trimming cut 0 bases from V and 4 bases from J; bases unmatched to any gene: 5. The CDR3 loop spans 15 amino acids. Here the CDR3 DNA reads TGTGCCAGCAGTTACTCGAGACAGGGACTCTATGGCTACACCTTC. Amino acids: CASSYSRQGLYGYTF.

V usage is TRBV5-1 and J usage is TRBJ1-1; no definite D call. Trimming took 2 bases from V and 10 from J, leaving 18 bases between them. Germline V gene data show CDR1 as SGHRS and CDR2 as YFSETQ. The CDR3 consists of 14 residues. The CDR3 is CASSFLIGSGVAFF. The CDR3 bases are TGCGCCAGCAGCTTCTTGATTGGTTCGGGTGTAGCTTTCTTT.

This clonotype was seen a few times. The chain links TRBV3-1 to TRBJ1-1, with TRBD1 identical over 10 bases. Germline V gene data show CDR1 as LGHDT and CDR2 as YNNKEL (reference sequence). The CDR3 covers 15 residues. V lost 2 bases, J lost 10 bases, and 10 bases stayed unmatched. The CDR3 loop reads CASSQTNDRTGGAFF. CDR3 nucleotides: TGTGCCAGCAGCCAAACGAATGATAGGACAGGGGGAGCTTTCTTT.

This chain uses TRBV6-1 with TRBJ1-1; 9 positions match TRBD1. Germline assignment: CDR1 MNHNS and CDR2 SASEGT. This CDR3 is 15 amino acids long. V gave up 11 bases and J gave up 0 bases; unmatched junction bases: 10. CDR3 in amino acids: CAGRSQGAVNTEAFF. CDR3 DNA: TGTGCCGGACGTTCACAGGGGGCTGTGAACACTGAAGCTTTCTTT.

Only a few counts were recorded for this clonotype. The V call is TRBV5-1, the J call TRBJ1-2; 9 nucleotides align to TRBD1. The ends lost 4 bases at V and 9 bases at J; junction bases unmatched: 10. From germline, CDR1 is SGHRS and CDR2 YFSETQ. CDR3 length: 14 amino acids. CDR3 sequence: CASSPTGQGLSYTF. DNA of the CDR3: TGCGCCAGCAGCCCCACCGGACAGGGGTTGAGCTACACCTTC.

The chain combines TRBV7-2 with TRBJ2-1; 7 bases map to TRBD2. The CDR3 has 23 amino acids. Germline trimming cut 4 bases from V and 0 bases from J; bases unmatched to any gene: 27. Per the germline V gene, CDR1 is SGHTA and CDR2 is FQGNSA. CDR3 DNA sequence: TGTGCCAGCAGCTCCCCAAGCCGTCTAGCGGAGCGCCCGACACCGACCTCCTACAATGAGCAGTTCTTC. It is translated as CASSSPSRLAERPTPTSYNEQFF.